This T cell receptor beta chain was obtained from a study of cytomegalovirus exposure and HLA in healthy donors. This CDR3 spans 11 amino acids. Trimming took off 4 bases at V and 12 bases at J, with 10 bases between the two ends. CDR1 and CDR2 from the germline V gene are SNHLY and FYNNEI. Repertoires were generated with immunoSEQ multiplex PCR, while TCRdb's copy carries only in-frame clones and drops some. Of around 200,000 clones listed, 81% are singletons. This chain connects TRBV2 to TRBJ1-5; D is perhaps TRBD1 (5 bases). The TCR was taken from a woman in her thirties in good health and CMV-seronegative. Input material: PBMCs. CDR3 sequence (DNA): TGTGCCAGCAGTGTAAGGGGTGACCAGCATTTT. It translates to CASSVRGDQHF.